Each of the 16 T cell receptor beta chains below was sequenced from the same sample in a study of T cell responses to AZD1222 COVID-19 vaccine. Data came from immunoSEQ multiplex PCR; TCRdb stores just in-frame clones and leaves some out. This table holds 45,000 to 55,000 clones, roughly four fifths found once. Material: peripheral blood, obtained on day 0 of AZD1222 vaccination. The source is an adult in good health.

This rearrangement joins TRBV7-9 to TRBJ2-5, with D perhaps given as TRBD1 or TRBD2 (5 bases each). Per germline, CDR1 SEHNR and CDR2 FQNEAQ (reference sequence). Trimming cost V 7 bases and J 7 bases, with 16 bases left between them. CDR3 length: 13 residues. The CDR3 sequence is CASTIHRDGTQYF. The CDR3 DNA follows: TGTGCCAGCACCATTCACCGGGACGGGACCCAGTACTTC.

This chain connects TRBV11-2 to TRBJ2-5; 11 bases map to TRBD2. The CDR3 totals 16 residues. V trimming: 4 bases; J trimming: 4 bases; junction bases outside the gene matches: 8. The V gene's germline CDR1 is SGHAT and CDR2 FQNNGV. CDR3 in DNA: TGTGCCAGCAGCTCAACTGGGCTAGCGGGGGGAGAGACCCAGTACTTC. Its protein product is CASSSTGLAGGETQYF.

V usage is TRBV6-5 and J usage is TRBJ2-7; 8 bases are a match to TRBD2. The V segment lost 5 bases and the J segment 1 base; nucleotides outside the gene matches: 1. The CDR3 consists of 13 residues. The germline V gene encodes CDR1 MNHEY and CDR2 SVGAGI. The CDR3 here is CASSTGGSYEQYF. The CDR3 region has the DNA TGTGCCAGCAGTACGGGGGGGTCCTACGAGCAGTACTTC.

The V and J genes are TRBV6-5 and TRBJ1-3, with 7 bases that match TRBD1. The trim removed 0 bases at V and 8 bases at J, leaving 7 bases unmatched. Looked up from germline, CDR1 is MNHEY and CDR2 is SVGAGI. This CDR3 region has 15 residues. DNA of the CDR3: TGTGCCAGCAGTTACTCGCGGGACAGCACTCACACCATATATTTT. It translates to CASSYSRDSTHTIYF.

This chain connects TRBV27 to TRBJ1-1; D gene unclear. The CDR3 has 14 residues. The V end was cut by 4 bases, the J end by 4 bases, with 13 bases between. From germline, CDR1 is MNHEY and CDR2 SMNVEV (reference sequence). The CDR3 sequence is CASSSPGRVTEAFF. CDR3 bases: TGTGCCAGCAGTTCACCGGGTCGAGTCACTGAAGCTTTCTTT.

The sample holds a few counts of this clone. The chain joins TRBV28 to TRBJ1-2, with 8 bases lining up with TRBD1. The germline V gene has CDR1 MDHEN and CDR2 SYDVKM. The CDR3 spans 14 residues. V lost 6 bases to trimming and J lost 1 base; unmatched junction nucleotides: 4. The CDR3 bases are TGTGCCAGCAGGAGGGACAGGTTTAACTATGGCTACACCTTC. Translated: CASRRDRFNYGYTF.

This chain links TRBV20-1 with TRBJ1-1; D may be TRBD1 (5 bases). The CDR3 has 11 residues. CDR1 is DFQATT and CDR2 is SNEGSKA in the germline V gene (reference sequence). Trimming removed 1 base at V and 8 bases at J, with 8 bases between. The CDR3 nucleotides read TGCAGTGCTAGAGGAAGGGGCGAAGCTTTCTTT. Protein sequence: CSARGRGEAFF.

This clone has more than one count but fewer than ten. V is TRBV2 and J is TRBJ1-1; the match to TRBD1 covers 8 bases. CDR3 size: 14 residues. Germline lookup yields CDR1 SNHLY and CDR2 FYNNEI. The junction had 6 bases not matched to a gene; V was cut back by 6 bases and J by 3 bases. The CDR3 DNA sequence: TGTGCCAGCAGCCGGACAGGGATTTACACTGAAGCTTTCTTT. Translation: CASSRTGIYTEAFF.

The rearrangement joins TRBV2 to TRBJ1-5; 10 bases agree with TRBD1. CDR3 length equals 18 residues. In germline, CDR1 is SNHLY, CDR2 FYNNEI. Trimming took 5 bases from V and 2 from J; bases not matched to a gene: 12. CDR3 sequence reads: CASSRDRGNLVGNQPQHF. The CDR3 DNA sequence: TGTGCCAGCAGTCGGGACAGGGGAAATTTAGTAGGCAATCAGCCCCAGCATTTT. The full variable domain, rest sourced from reference TRBV2 and TRBJ1-5, is EPEVTQTPSHQVTQMGQEVILRCVPISNHLYFYWYRQILGQKVEFLVSFYNNEISEKSEIFDDQFSVERPDGSNFTLKIRSTKLEDSAMYFCASSRDRGNLVGNQPQHFGDGTRLSIL.

The V gene is TRBV28, the J gene TRBJ1-5; tentative D call: TRBD1 (6 bases). With 7 bases removed from V and 3 bases from J, the gap between germline ends came to 19 bases. CDR1 is MDHEN and CDR2 is SYDVKM in the germline V gene. The CDR3 spans 16 residues. This CDR3 is CASIGGAGTNNQPQHF. As DNA, the CDR3 is TGTGCCAGCATCGGGGGCGCGGGGACTAACAATCAGCCCCAGCATTTT.

The J gene is TRBJ1-6, the V gene TRBV6-4, with D unresolved. Germline V gene data show CDR1 as MRHNA and CDR2 as SNTAGT. V was shortened by 3 bases and J by 7 bases, with 7 bases between the two germline ends. The CDR3 consists of 13 residues. CDR3: CASSEGRNSPLHF. The CDR3, as DNA: TGTGCCAGCAGTGAGGGTCGGAATTCACCCCTCCACTTT.

The rearrangement uses TRBV27 and TRBJ2-7, with D possibly being TRBD2 (6 bases). The CDR3 length is 15 residues. V shed 5 bases and J shed 4 bases, with 18 bases lying between them. In germline, CDR1 is MNHEY, CDR2 SMNVEV (reference sequence). CDR3 sequence (DNA): TGTGCCAGCAGTCCTTTCGGGACTGGAAAATACGAGCAGTACTTC. It translates to CASSPFGTGKYEQYF.

This clone turned up a few times. The rearrangement joins TRBV15 to TRBJ1-4, with D unresolved. The germline CDR1 and CDR2 sequences are LNHNV and YYDKDF (reference sequence). Between the trimmed V and J ends, which lost 0 bases and 5 bases, there was a span of 7 bases. The CDR3 loop spans 14 amino acids. DNA for the CDR3: TGTGCCACCAGCAGAGATATGGGAAATGAAAAACTGTTTTTT. Protein product: CATSRDMGNEKLFF.

The gene calls are TRBV9 and TRBJ2-5; D uncertain. The V and J ends lost 0 bases and 4 bases respectively, with 7 bases between them. This CDR3 spans 13 amino acids. Germline V gives CDR1 SGDLS, CDR2 YYNGEE. CDR3: CASSVDPGETQYF. The CDR3, as DNA: TGTGCCAGCAGCGTAGACCCCGGAGAGACCCAGTACTTC.

The V gene is TRBV27, the J gene TRBJ2-2; 9 bases map to TRBD1. CDR3 length: 16 amino acids. CDR1 is MNHEY, CDR2 SMNVEV, per germline (reference sequence). Losses at the gene ends were 3 bases for V and 0 bases for J; bases not matched to a gene: 2. In DNA, the CDR3 is TGTGCCAGCAGTTTCTACAGGGGGCCGAACACCGGGGAGCTGTTTTTT. It encodes CASSFYRGPNTGELFF.

V is TRBV28 and J is TRBJ1-4; the D gene is possibly TRBD1 (6 bases). The CDR3 extends over 16 amino acids. V shed 6 bases and J shed 3 bases, with 17 bases lying between them. Germline V gene lookup returns CDR1 MDHEN and CDR2 SYDVKM. The CDR3 is CASRDRALGANEKLFF. CDR3 nucleotides: TGTGCCAGCAGGGACAGAGCCCTAGGAGCTAATGAAAAACTGTTTTTT.